The entry below gives a single TCR beta chain sequence along with its context. Its antigen remains undetermined. Base qualities are not provided; no much larger clone lies one nucleotide away. The sample belongs to a study of blood T cell repertoires in COVID-19 (TCRdb year 2020). Notes on the research overall: Collaborator samples came from the United States, Italy and Spain and covered acute and convalescent phases of COVID-19. The prospective study material was composed of cDNA or gDNA derived from T cells, B-cell-depleted T cells, or PBMCs. Deeply sampled blood TCRbeta repertoires from subjects exposed to, actively infected with, or recovered from COVID-19 were included in the dataset. The repertoires were released in a freely available public database intended as a resource for research on the immune response to SARS-CoV-2. The samples were drawn from two sources: the first 160 participants of the ongoing ImmuneRACE study, and 950 to 1,500 subjects contributed by 6 global collaborators. The sample metadata nearly always contained a de-identified subject ID, COVID-19 status, age in years and sex. Where available, HLA class I and class II types were obtained from metadata supplied by the sample provider rather than from assay-based typing. The paper as a whole reports these results and caveats: The amount of clinical and demographic metadata varied by source and participant and was provided uncurated.

TCRbeta CDR3 regions were amplified from genomic DNA using the immunoSEQ Assay, a bias-controlled multiplex PCR. From the authors' description of their analysis: The number of nucleated cells in each sample was estimated from the amplification of reference gene primers within the assay. Sequence reads were collapsed and filtered to measure the absolute abundance of every unique TCRbeta CDR3 rearrangement. Productive Simpson clonality was computed per sample as the square root of Simpson's diversity index over productive rearrangements. In TCRdb, the immuneACCESS table is reduced to in-frame sequences with V and J assigned. These tables do not hold every clone; where another copy was compared, an unresolved V gene accounts for under half, and the others remain unexplained. The DNA was the basis for D and trimming; V, J and clone size are from that table. The sample table lists under 300,000 clones, 80% to 90% of them with a count of one. Together, the top ten hold approximately 9% of the sample.

Enrolling through a virtual design, the prospective study's participants ranged in age from roughly 18 to 95 years and lived across roughly 24 United States geographic areas. To assign participants to cohorts, the prospective study relied on clinical history that participants themselves reported in a screening survey and a study questionnaire. Recovered participants in ImmuneRACE Cohort 3 were defined as having two consecutive negative NP/OP PCR tests, clearance from a healthcare professional, or resolution of symptoms. In the prospective study, mobile phlebotomists collected whole blood, serum and a nasopharyngeal or oropharyngeal swab from each participant. Prospective study participants could optionally give additional blood draws and questionnaires over an approximately two-month period. Before DNA extraction, prospective study blood samples were shipped either frozen or at room temperature.

Trimming costs V 4 bases and J 0 bases, and their ends lie 7 bases apart. CDR1 and CDR2 are drawn from the germline V gene: KGHDR, SFDVKD. Spanning cysteine to phenylalanine, the CDR3 consists of 14 amino acids. Of all the DNA, just the CDR3 is kept, 42 bases in frame from base 1. The sequence was collected from a man aged 35-49 years who had recovered from COVID-19. The chain is made from TRBV24-1 and TRBJ2-3; matching of 5 bases hints at TRBD2 as the D gene. Sequencing input: PBMCs or T cells enriched from blood (not recorded which). The bases read TGTGCCACCAGTGACACTAGAAGCACAGATACGCAGTATTTT. Translated, it reads CATSDTRSTDTQYF.